This TCR beta chain was sequenced during a study of blood T cells in healthy people across ages. A second roughly 7 to 12 cycle PCR used barcoded and J-beta primers. From the 5' RACE reads, TCRdb called clonotypes with MiXCR, one entry per CDR3 protein. This sample has more than 800,000 distinct CDR3 sequences, with over 35% found just once. The CDR3 length is 14 residues. Germline CDR1 is DFQATT and CDR2 is SNEGSKA (reference sequence). V dropped 6 bases and J dropped 1 base, with 16 bases sitting between them. Sequencing was performed on blood. The source is a woman aged 60 to 75 in good health. V is TRBV20-1 and J is TRBJ2-7; D is undetermined. The DNA for the CDR3 is TGCAGTGCAACCGAACCTAAAATATCCTACGAGCAGTACTTC. Residues: CSATEPKISYEQYF.